These 3 T cell receptor beta chains came from one sample sequenced in a study of PD-1 blockade in classical Hodgkin lymphoma. The time point here: cycle 4 day 1 (C4D1), after 6 weeks of nivolumab. Each and every patient relapsed after autologous stem cell transplantation, and patients got differing brentuximab vedotin exposure. Magnetic negative selection was used to purify CD8+ T cells from thawed PBMCs. Clones were read by immunoSEQ multiplex PCR, and TCRdb kept only the in-frame ones, dropping some. The table shows around 9,000 clones, with roughly 80% occurring only once. This sample comprised CD8+ T cells from blood, obtained before the fourth cycle of nivolumab. Receptors were obtained from a human donor with classical Hodgkin lymphoma.

V usage is TRBV7-2 and J usage is TRBJ2-7, with 7 bases that match TRBD1. V was clipped by 3 bases and J by 2 bases; unmatched bases: 10. The CDR3 has 16 amino acids. CDR1 is SGHTA and CDR2 is FQGNSA in the germline V gene. The CDR3 sequence is CASSLDGTAVTYEQYF. The CDR3 nucleotides read TGTGCCAGCAGCTTGGACGGGACAGCGGTAACCTACGAGCAGTACTTC.

The chain combines TRBV27 with TRBJ1-2; no definite D call. Germline V gives CDR1 MNHEY, CDR2 SMNVEV (reference sequence). The CDR3 has 13 amino acids. V was pared by 7 bases and J by 2 bases, with 11 bases between. CDR3 in amino acids: CASMSVYNYGYTF. The DNA of the CDR3 is TGTGCCAGCATGTCGGTTTACAACTATGGCTACACCTTC.

About this clone: The same CDR3 is also encoded by other DNA sequences in this sample. The genes are TRBV27 and TRBJ1-5, with D maybe TRBD1 (5 bases). The CDR3 contains 15 residues. The V and J ends lost 0 bases and 6 bases respectively, with 12 bases between them. CDR1 is MNHEY and CDR2 is SMNVEV in the germline V gene (reference sequence). The CDR3 loop reads CASSLSKQGGQPQHF. CDR3 DNA: TGTGCCAGCAGTTTATCGAAGCAGGGCGGTCAGCCCCAGCATTTT.